These 15 T cell receptor beta chains were all obtained from the same sample, sequenced in a study of cytomegalovirus exposure and HLA in healthy donors. The PCR employed 60 Vbeta primers together with 13 Jbeta primers. TCRdb keeps only in-frame clones here, not all; method: immunoSEQ multiplex PCR. The sample contains about 140,000 clones, 73% of which appear only once. The sample was PBMCs. Every receptor here comes from a woman between 40 and 55 years old in good health and CMV-seronegative.

This clone turned up a few times. This chain uses TRBV2 with TRBJ1-4; no firm D call. Germline loops: CDR1 SNHLY, CDR2 FYNNEI. The CDR3 runs to 16 residues. V gave up 5 bases and J gave up 7 bases, with 20 bases separating them. The DNA for the CDR3 is TGTGCCAGCAGTTACCTCCGGGAGGGTGCGACTGAAAAACTGTTTTTT. It translates to CASSYLREGATEKLFF.

The chain recombines TRBV10-3 with TRBJ2-2; 12 nucleotides agree with TRBD2. Trimming at V came to 6 bases and at J to 4 bases, leaving 9 bases not matched to a gene. The length of the CDR3 is 17 residues. CDR1 is ENHRY, CDR2 SYGVKD, per germline. CDR3 DNA: TGTGCCATCAGCGAAGGACTAGCGGGGACCTTCACCGGGGAGCTGTTTTTT. This encodes CAISEGLAGTFTGELFF.

V gene TRBV7-2 combines with J gene TRBJ2-1; 9 nucleotides agree with TRBD1. V gave up 5 bases and J gave up 8 bases; unmatched junction bases: 4. Germline CDR1 SGHTA, CDR2 FQGNSA. The CDR3 totals 13 residues. The CDR3 loop reads CASSPGQGHEQFF. CDR3 DNA sequence: TGTGCCAGCAGCCCGGGACAGGGACATGAGCAGTTCTTC.

In nucleotides, the CDR3 is TGTGCCAGCAGCCAAGATAGGACAGGGGGACAGCCCCAGCATTTT. Residues: CASSQDRTGGQPQHF. This chain links TRBV4-2 with TRBJ1-5; 10 bases are a match to TRBD1. Germline CDR1 LGHNA, CDR2 YNFKEQ. This CDR3 region has 15 residues. After removal of 0 bases from V and 7 bases from J, the junction contained 3 bases not matched to a gene.

This CDR3 reads CASSQERNREQFF. DNA for the CDR3: TGTGCCAGCAGCCAAGAGAGGAATAGGGAGCAGTTCTTC. The chain uses TRBV4-2 and TRBJ2-1; D remains unclear. The CDR3 contains 13 residues. Trimming shortened V by 0 bases and J by 10 bases, and 10 bases separated the two germline ends. The V gene's germline CDR1 is LGHNA and CDR2 YNFKEQ.

A word on this clone: One junction end does not reproduce the germline sequence, and a read error may be involved. This rearrangement joins TRBV5-8 to TRBJ1-1; the match to TRBD1 covers 7 bases. The CDR3 contains 14 residues. Germline V gives CDR1 SGHTS, CDR2 YDEGEE. The CDR3 region has the DNA TGTGCCAGCACCTTCGACAGGGTGAAGACTGAAGCTTTCTTT. Translated: CASTFDRVKTEAFF.

This chain uses TRBV4-1 with TRBJ2-2, with 7 nucleotides matching TRBD1. J was trimmed by 0 bases and V by 4 bases; bases with no gene match: 5. Per the germline V gene, CDR1 is MGHRA and CDR2 is YSYEKL. The CDR3 is 16 amino acids. CDR3 in DNA: TGCGCCAGCAGCCGCCTGGGACAGACGAACACCGGGGAGCTGTTTTTT. Its translation is CASSRLGQTNTGELFF.

The chain employs TRBV4-1 and TRBJ1-2; a possible D gene is TRBD1 (5 bases). V gave up 2 bases and J gave up 7 bases, with 17 bases separating them. CDR3 length: 15 residues. Germline loops: CDR1 MGHRA, CDR2 YSYEKL. The CDR3 DNA reads TGCGCCAGCAGCCAATCGACAGAACTCATTCGTGGCTACACCTTC. Translating it yields CASSQSTELIRGYTF.

The V call is TRBV6-1, the J call TRBJ1-2; D is perhaps TRBD1 (6 bases). The CDR3 loop spans 14 amino acids. Per the germline V gene, CDR1 is MNHNS and CDR2 is SASEGT. Trimming removed 8 bases from V and 1 base from J, with 14 bases in between. DNA of the CDR3: TGTGCCAGCCTACAGGGACAAGATAACTATGGCTACACCTTC. Translation gives CASLQGQDNYGYTF.

V is TRBV6-1 and J is TRBJ1-5; maybe TRBD1 (5 bases). The germline V gene encodes CDR1 MNHNS and CDR2 SASEGT. The V gene lost 2 bases and the J gene lost 4 bases, with 9 bases spanning the gap. This CDR3 region has 14 residues. CDR3 sequence reads: CASSEFGGNQPQHF. The DNA for the CDR3 is TGTGCCAGCAGTGAATTCGGGGGGAATCAGCCCCAGCATTTT.

The J gene is TRBJ2-1, the V gene TRBV27; 15 bases map to TRBD2. The germline V gene has CDR1 MNHEY and CDR2 SMNVEV (reference sequence). The CDR3 extends over 14 amino acids. J was trimmed by 8 bases and V by 8 bases; bases with no gene match: 4. DNA of the CDR3: TGTGCCAGCGTCAGGACTAGCGGGGGGGATGAGCAGTTCTTC. It specifies CASVRTSGGDEQFF.

The gene calls are TRBV27 and TRBJ2-2; a possible D gene is TRBD1 (6 bases). This CDR3 has 15 residues. Trimming removed 0 bases at V and 6 bases at J, with 11 bases between. Germline assignment: CDR1 MNHEY and CDR2 SMNVEV (reference sequence). The CDR3 DNA reads TGTGCCAGCAGTTTATCCACAGGGAGTTCCGGGGAGCTGTTTTTT. This sequence encodes CASSLSTGSSGELFF.

The gene calls are TRBV6-1 and TRBJ1-2, with D perhaps TRBD1 (5 bases). In germline, CDR1 is MNHNS, CDR2 SASEGT. This CDR3 is built from 13 residues. V was clipped by 0 bases and J by 7 bases, with 9 bases between them. The CDR3 sequence is CASSEATGSGYTF. The CDR3 nucleotides are TGTGCCAGCAGTGAAGCCACAGGCTCTGGCTACACCTTC.

Here the CDR3 DNA reads TGTGCCAGCAGTTACTCGAGACACTCGAGGGCTTGGCAGTACTTC. It is translated as CASSYSRHSRAWQYF. The chain combines TRBV6-6 with TRBJ2-5; D possibly corresponds to TRBD2 (5 bases). The V end was cut by 0 bases, the J end by 11 bases, with 19 bases between. The CDR3 is 15 amino acids. Germline V CDR1 and CDR2: MNHNY, SVGAGI (reference sequence).

The CDR3 sequence is CASSLIQGRKLFF. CDR3 bases: TGTGCCAGCAGTTTAATCCAGGGGCGAAAACTGTTTTTT. The chain couples TRBV28 to TRBJ1-4; a weak D match, TRBD1 (6 bases). V was clipped by 2 bases and J by 10 bases, with 11 bases between them. This CDR3 comprises 13 residues. The germline V gene has CDR1 MDHEN and CDR2 SYDVKM.